The 24 T cell receptor beta chains listed next were all sequenced from one sample in a study of T cells in Graves' hyperthyroidism and ophthalmopathy. TCR beta CDR3 regions were amplified from RNA transcripts. TCR CDR3 underwent first-round RT-PCR with the HTBI primer set. TCRdb re-called the multiplex PCR reads with MiXCR, one entry per CDR3 protein. The sample consists of about 480,000 distinct CDR3 sequences, approximately 15% of them appearing once. Sequenced input: blood. These receptors were taken from a woman aged 18-30 years with Graves' hyperthyroidism.

Comments on this clonotype: Its ends do not fully match the called genes, so a read error is possible. CDR3 residues: CTSSLDPAGDTQYF. For the CDR3, the DNA is TGCACCAGCAGCTTGGATCCTGCGGGAGATACGCAGTATTTT. The chain has TRBV5-1 and TRBJ2-3; D might be TRBD2 (5 bases). Germline V lookup: CDR1 SGHRS, CDR2 YFSETQ. The CDR3 has 14 amino acids. The full variable domain, in which reference TRBV5-1 and TRBJ2-3 provide the parts outside the CDR3, is KAGVTQTPRYLIKTRGQQVTLSCSPISGHRSVSWYQQTPGQGLQFLFEYFSETQRNKGNFPGRFSGRQFSNSRSEMNVSTLELGDSALYLCTSSLDPAGDTQYFGPGTRLTVL.

This clonotype was counted between two and nine times. This chain joins TRBV19 and TRBJ2-2, with D tentatively TRBD1 (5 bases). This CDR3 is built from 14 residues. Trimming pared 5 bases from V and 2 bases from J, leaving 9 bases between. The germline V gene has CDR1 LNHDA and CDR2 SQIVND (reference sequence). The CDR3 sequence: CASSVQGNTGELFF. The DNA for the CDR3 is TGTGCCAGTAGTGTGCAGGGAAACACCGGGGAGCTGTTTTTT.

Regarding this clonotype: The germline gene is not matched at one end of the junction; a read error may be the cause. This chain uses TRBV12-3 or TRBV12-4 with TRBJ1-4; TRBD1 is a possible D gene (5 bases). The CDR3 is 16 residues long. CDR3 in amino acids: CASKPRGVGLNEKLVF. The DNA of the CDR3 is TGTGCCAGCAAACCAAGGGGAGTGGGATTGAATGAAAAACTGGTTTTT.

Ten or more counts support this clonotype. V usage is TRBV5-1 and J usage is TRBJ2-7; 8 bases map to TRBD2. The V gene end was trimmed by 5 bases and the J gene end by 5 bases; junction bases not matched to a gene: 18. Germline CDR1 and CDR2: SGHRS and YFSETQ. This CDR3 is 17 amino acids long. The CDR3 bases are TGCGCCAGCAGTCCGCTTAAGGGGGGACTAGACTGGGACGAGCAGTACTTC. The encoded protein is CASSPLKGGLDWDEQYF.

This clonotype was seen repeatedly, ten times or more. The V and J genes are TRBV20-1 and TRBJ2-3; 9 positions agree with TRBD2. The CDR3 has 15 amino acids. Losses at the gene ends were 3 bases for V and 0 bases for J; bases not matched to a gene: 4. The germline CDR1 and CDR2 sequences are DFQATT and SNEGSKA (reference sequence). CDR3 coding DNA: TGCAGTGCTAGGTCTCTAGCGGGAAGCACAGATACGCAGTATTTT. This gives the protein CSARSLAGSTDTQYF.

Ten or more counts support this clonotype. The chain carries TRBV24-1 and TRBJ2-1, with TRBD1 as a possible D gene (6 bases). This CDR3 has 16 residues. The germline V gene has CDR1 KGHDR and CDR2 SFDVKD. Trimming removed 2 bases at V and 5 bases at J, with 15 bases between. CDR3 sequence reads: CATSDSRSTGNNEQFF. CDR3 DNA: TGTGCCACCAGTGATTCGCGCTCCACAGGGAACAATGAGCAGTTCTTC.

The chain joins TRBV6-5 to TRBJ1-2, with TRBD1 matching over 7 bases. The germline CDR1 and CDR2 sequences are MNHEY and SVGAGI. CDR3 length: 14 amino acids. V dropped 2 bases and J dropped 6; count of bases not matched to a gene: 6. DNA of the CDR3: TGTGCCAGCAGTTACGGGTCAGGGGGTGATGGCTACACCTTC. It is translated as CASSYGSGGDGYTF.

The chain is built from TRBV5-1 and TRBJ2-2, with a tentative D call TRBD1 (5 bases). This CDR3 region has 14 residues. Trimming removed 2 bases at V and 3 bases at J, with 8 bases between. The V gene's germline CDR1 is SGHRS and CDR2 YFSETQ. CDR3 in DNA: TGCGCCAGCAGCTTTACAGGTTACACCGGGGAGCTGTTTTTT. As protein: CASSFTGYTGELFF.

In this sample, this clonotype turned up many times. The chain links TRBV3-1 to TRBJ1-2, with D perhaps matching TRBD1 (5 bases). CDR1 and CDR2 from the germline V gene are LGHDT and YNNKEL (reference sequence). The CDR3 runs to 13 residues. V dropped 1 base and J dropped 6 bases, with 9 bases sitting between them. CDR3 coding DNA: TGTGCCAGCAGCCAAGGGGGCGGGGATGGCTACACCTTC. Amino acid sequence: CASSQGGGDGYTF. Supplemented by reference TRBV3-1 and TRBJ1-2, the full variable domain reads DTAVSQTPKYLVTQMGNDKSIKCEQNLGHDTMYWYKQDSKKFLKIMFSYNNKELIINETVPNRFSPKSPDKAHLNLHINSLELGDSAVYFCASSQGGGDGYTFGSGTRLTVV.

This clonotype was detected a few times. The rearrangement links TRBV16 to TRBJ2-1; D is perhaps TRBD2 (6 bases). The CDR3 is 16 amino acids. The germline V gene has CDR1 KGHSY and CDR2 FQNENV. Trimming stripped 0 bases from V and 2 bases from J, with 11 bases between. Here the CDR3 reads CASSQSGGEAYNEQFF. The CDR3 region has the DNA TGTGCCAGCAGCCAATCAGGCGGGGAGGCCTACAATGAGCAGTTCTTC.

This clonotype was found many times. The chain uses TRBV6-1 and TRBJ2-2, with D maybe TRBD1 (6 bases). Trimming shortened V by 7 bases and J by 4 bases, and 13 bases separated the two germline ends. The CDR3 loop spans 14 amino acids. Germline V CDR1 and CDR2: MNHNS, SASEGT. Written as DNA, the CDR3 is TGTGCCAGCACAGATTCAGGGGTCACCGGGGAGCTGTTTTTT. Its translation is CASTDSGVTGELFF.

The chain has TRBV6-9 and TRBJ2-1, with a weak D call TRBD2 (5 bases). V was shortened by 6 bases and J by 3 bases, with 12 bases between the two germline ends. Germline V CDR1 and CDR2: MNHGY, SVAAGI. The CDR3 runs 14 residues. The CDR3 reads CASSYFGDYNEQFF. The CDR3 DNA follows: TGTGCCAGCAGCTACTTCGGGGACTACAATGAGCAGTTCTTC.

This clonotype was counted ten times or more. The chain uses TRBV12-3 or TRBV12-4 and TRBJ1-3; a possible D gene is TRBD1 (5 bases). The CDR3 has 13 amino acids. Between the trimmed V and J ends, which lost 5 bases and 8 bases, there was a span of 13 bases. The chain's CDR3 is CASSRDLADTIYF. CDR3 sequence (DNA): TGTGCCAGCAGTAGGGACCTCGCGGACACCATATATTTT.

This clonotype was recorded many times. This sequence joins TRBV2 and TRBJ1-1; D is unresolved. The CDR3 contains 12 residues. Germline-derived CDR1 and CDR2 are SNHLY and FYNNEI. V gave up 6 bases and J gave up 2 bases, with 7 bases separating them. The CDR3 nucleotides are TGTGCCAGCAGCCGAATAAACACTGAAGCTTTCTTT. The encoded protein is CASSRINTEAFF.

This clonotype was picked up many times. The CDR3 DNA sequence: TGTGCCAGCAGAGACGGTGATACGCAGTATTTT. This codes for CASRDGDTQYF. The chain couples TRBV28 to TRBJ2-3; D is unresolved. The germline V and J ends were trimmed by 6 bases and 6 bases, with 7 bases remaining between them. There are 11 residues in the CDR3. Germline CDR1 reads MDHEN; CDR2 reads SYDVKM.

On this clonotype itself: Just one base apart from a much larger clone, this may be a read error. The rearrangement links TRBV7-8 to TRBJ2-1; perhaps TRBD2 as D (6 bases). Trimming removed 11 bases at V and 2 bases at J, with 19 bases between. The CDR3 sequence is 15 residues long. CDR1 and CDR2 (germline): SGHVS, FQNEAQ. The CDR3 coding sequence is TGTGCCGGCACCCCATTAGCGGCCGCCTACAATGAGCAGTTCTTC. Protein product: CAGTPLAAAYNEQFF. The variable domain in full, completed from reference TRBV7-8 and TRBJ2-1, reads GAGVSQSPRYKVAKRGQDVALRCDPISGHVSLFWYQQALGQGPEFLTYFQNEAQLDKSGLPSDRFFAERPEGSVSTLKIQRTQQEDSAVYLCAGTPLAAAYNEQFFGPGTRLTVL.

This clonotype was counted ten times or more. This chain links TRBV7-9 with TRBJ2-7; 7 positions match TRBD2. Trimming at V came to 6 bases and at J to 6 bases, leaving 8 bases not matched to a gene. This CDR3 is 13 amino acids long. Germline loops: CDR1 SEHNR, CDR2 FQNEAQ (reference sequence). CDR3 DNA sequence: TGTGCCAGCAGTCTGGCGGGAGCCTTCGAGCAGTACGTC. Amino acids: CASSLAGAFEQYV.

Regarding this clonotype: This sequence may be a read error, since a much larger clone differs from it by one base. V gene TRBV28 combines with J gene TRBJ1-5; D is ambiguous. The CDR3 is made up of 14 amino acids. The V gene's germline CDR1 is MDHEN and CDR2 SYDVKM. In nucleotides, the CDR3 is TGTGCCAGCAGCCCCGACGGAATGAATCATCCCCAGCATTTT. It yields the protein CASSPDGMNHPQHF.

This clonotype was counted at least ten times. The genes are TRBV29-1 and TRBJ1-2, with 7 positions matching TRBD1. CDR1 and CDR2 from the germline V gene are SQVTM and ANQGSEA. Unmatched junction bases numbered 8, after V lost 7 bases and J lost 0 bases. The CDR3 sequence is 14 residues long. CDR3 in amino acids: CSASGQASNYGYTF. DNA for the CDR3: TGCAGCGCCAGTGGACAGGCTTCTAACTATGGCTACACCTTC.

In this sample, this clonotype turned up many times. J is TRBJ2-1 and V is TRBV27; the D gene is possibly TRBD2 (5 bases). Germline lookup yields CDR1 MNHEY and CDR2 SMNVEV (reference sequence). CDR3 length: 19 amino acids. V lost 4 bases and J 0 bases, leaving 22 bases between the germline ends. CDR3: CASSWTKWVSVSSYNEQFF. CDR3 DNA sequence: TGTGCCAGCAGTTGGACGAAGTGGGTTAGCGTCTCCTCCTACAATGAGCAGTTCTTC.

This clonotype turned up a few times. The chain is built from TRBV6-1 and TRBJ1-2; 10 bases map to TRBD1. The J segment lost 8 bases and the V segment lost 7 bases, leaving 7 bases of the junction unmatched. This CDR3 has 13 residues. Germline V gene sequence: CDR1 MNHNS, CDR2 SASEGT. The CDR3 DNA reads TGTGCCAGCATTCCGGGACAGGGGATCGGCTACACCTTC. This gives the protein CASIPGQGIGYTF.

This clonotype was counted many times. The V call is TRBV5-1, the J call TRBJ2-5; tentative D call: TRBD1 (5 bases). The CDR3 totals 15 residues. V lost 4 bases and J lost 5, with 18 bases in between. Germline CDR1 reads SGHRS; CDR2 reads YFSETQ. This CDR3 reads CASSPSVRVGETQYF. The CDR3 nucleotides are TGCGCCAGCAGCCCCTCTGTCAGGGTTGGGGAGACCCAGTACTTC.

This sequence joins TRBV9 and TRBJ1-1; 10 nucleotides match TRBD1. The trim removed 0 bases at V and 5 bases at J, leaving 4 bases unmatched. Germline values: CDR1 SGDLS, CDR2 YYNGEE. This CDR3 has 15 residues. CDR3 protein: CASSVARDRGTEAFF. CDR3 DNA sequence: TGTGCCAGCAGCGTAGCTCGGGACAGGGGAACTGAAGCTTTCTTT.

This clonotype was picked up many times. The J gene is TRBJ2-1, the V gene TRBV20-1, with 7 positions matching TRBD2. V was pared by 0 bases and J by 8 bases, with 7 bases of the junction left unmatched. There are 14 residues in the CDR3. Germline values: CDR1 DFQATT, CDR2 SNEGSKA (reference sequence). As DNA, the CDR3 is TGCAGTGCTAGAGATGGTGGCGGGAGTGATGAGCAGTTCTTC. Residues: CSARDGGGSDEQFF.